This entry concerns a single T cell receptor beta chain. The antigen remains unidentified. CDR1 MGHDK and CDR2 SYGVNS come from the germline V gene. The CDR3 sequence is 18 residues long. The V gene lost 0 bases and the J gene lost 7 bases, with 22 bases spanning the gap. Profiling relied on immunoSEQ multiplex PCR, and the TCRdb table lists in-frame clones only, not all of them. The sample lists about 2.1 million clones; approximately 94% were seen once. The sample belongs to a study of shared clonotypes between healthy human individuals. General study points: A small donor pool kept down the genetic and exposure-history diversity that was represented. Naive subsets generally exceeded memory subsets in estimated richness.

Naive CD8 cells comprised CD45RO-negative, CCR7-positively selected cells, excluding terminally differentiated effector memory CD45RA+ cells. The receptor was derived from a man aged 18 to 35 in good health. Some clones in this sample may be carry-over from other donors' samples. Sequencing was done on a sample of naive CD8+ T cells from PBMCs. The chain links TRBV25-1 to TRBJ2-1, with D perhaps TRBD2 (5 bases). The CDR3 DNA sequence: TGTGCCAGCAGTGAATATCGGAGCGACCCTCTACCGGGGAATGAGCAGTTCTTC. Its translation is CASSEYRSDPLPGNEQFF.